The rows below give T cell receptor beta chains drawn from one sample of a study of PD-L1 blockade in urothelial cancer. Only in-frame clones appear in the TCRdb table, and some are missing; sequencing was by immunoSEQ multiplex PCR. The table lists 55,000 to 70,000 clones, just over 85% of them singletons. The sequencing here drew on PBMCs, taken around atezolizumab (anti-PD-L1) treatment. These receptors all stem from a man aged 50 to 60 with urothelial cancer. Each CDR3 is given with its conserved first and last residue. Fields, in order: V gene, J gene, D gene, CDR3 protein, CDR3 DNA. The D gene is left open where the match is weak.

TRBV27,TRBJ2-1,TRBD2,CASSLSLLAVSSYNEQFF,TGTGCCAGCAGTTTAAGCCTACTAGCGGTGAGCTCCTACAATGAGCAGTTCTTC
TRBV30,TRBJ2-7,TRBD1,CAWSGTGGFYEQYF,TGTGCCTGGTCCGGGACAGGGGGATTCTACGAGCAGTACTTC
TRBV18,TRBJ2-1,NA,CASSPGGSYNEQFF,TGTGCCAGCTCACCTGGAGGGAGCTACAATGAGCAGTTCTTC
TRBV6-1,TRBJ2-7,TRBD2,CASSEGVRTSGYEQYF,TGTGCCAGCAGTGAAGGGGTGAGGACTAGCGGTTACGAGCAGTACTTC
TRBV6-1,TRBJ2-1,NA,CASTELIYNEQFF,TGTGCCAGCACCGAGTTAATCTACAATGAGCAGTTCTTC
TRBV7-8,TRBJ1-1,TRBD1,CASSFRDSESNTEAFF,TGTGCCAGCAGCTTCAGGGACAGTGAATCGAACACTGAAGCTTTCTTT
TRBV14,TRBJ2-7,TRBD2,CASRLAGDYEQYF,TGTGCCAGCAGACTAGCGGGAGACTACGAGCAGTACTTC
TRBV5-1,TRBJ2-4,NA,CASSLGQQWDIQYF,TGCGCCAGCAGCTTGGGACAACAGTGGGACATTCAGTACTTC
TRBV5-1,TRBJ1-6,TRBD1,CASSLEPTGEALHF,TGCGCCAGCAGCTTGGAACCGACAGGGGAGGCCCTCCACTTT
TRBV2,TRBJ1-5,NA,CASSGGGGVGNQPQHF,TGTGCCAGCAGTGGTGGGGGAGGGGTCGGCAATCAGCCCCAGCATTTT
TRBV21-1,TRBJ2-7,NA,CASSKGPGRVSYEQYF,TGTGCCAGCAGCAAAGGCCCTGGCAGGGTCTCCTACGAGCAGTACTTC
TRBV10-3,TRBJ1-1,NA,CAISEGGTEAFF,TGTGCCATCAGTGAGGGGGGGACTGAAGCTTTCTTT
TRBV4-2,TRBJ2-1,NA,CASRDRGQPDNEQFF,TGTGCCAGCAGAGACCGTGGACAGCCAGACAATGAGCAGTTCTTC
TRBV10-2,TRBJ2-1,TRBD1,CASSEGTGGLNEQFF,TGCGCCAGCAGTGAAGGGACAGGGGGCTTAAATGAGCAGTTCTTC
TRBV7-8,TRBJ1-1,TRBD1,CASSSGRQGLNTEAFF,TGTGCCAGCAGCTCTGGAAGACAGGGGTTGAACACTGAAGCTTTCTTT